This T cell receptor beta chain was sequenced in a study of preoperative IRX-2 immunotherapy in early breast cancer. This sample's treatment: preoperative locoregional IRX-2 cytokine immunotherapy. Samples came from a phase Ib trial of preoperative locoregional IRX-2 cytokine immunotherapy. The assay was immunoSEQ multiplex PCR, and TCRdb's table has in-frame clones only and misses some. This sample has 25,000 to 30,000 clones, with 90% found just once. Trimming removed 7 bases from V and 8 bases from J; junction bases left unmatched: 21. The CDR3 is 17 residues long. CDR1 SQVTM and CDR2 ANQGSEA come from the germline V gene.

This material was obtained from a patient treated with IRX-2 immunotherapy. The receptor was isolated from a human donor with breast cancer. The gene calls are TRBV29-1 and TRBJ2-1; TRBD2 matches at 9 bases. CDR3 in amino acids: CSATRRASGTLGDEQFF. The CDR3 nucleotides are TGCAGCGCCACGAGGCGGGCTAGCGGGACTCTTGGGGATGAGCAGTTCTTC.